The clone carrying this TCR beta chain was counted a single time. These data are taken from a study of radiotherapy plus CTLA-4 blockade in lung cancer. Assay: immunoSEQ multiplex PCR; the TCRdb copy retains only in-frame clones and omits some. The data show roughly 58,000 clones, 82% seen once. This CDR3 spans 14 amino acids. V shed 6 bases and J shed 3 bases, with 13 bases lying between them. Looked up from germline, CDR1 is MNHEY and CDR2 is SVGAGI. The origin of this receptor is a human donor with non-small cell lung cancer whose response to radiotherapy plus ipilimumab could not be evaluated. Sequenced here: peripheral blood, sampled from a patient treated with radiotherapy plus ipilimumab. The chain uses TRBV6-5 and TRBJ2-3, with a possible D match to TRBD2 (6 bases). The CDR3 bases are TGTGCCAGCAGCCCGGGACTCATTACAGATACGCAGTATTTT. Translation gives CASSPGLITDTQYF.